One T cell receptor beta chain is described in this entry. Its antigen is unknown. No quality values exist for individual bases; no much larger clone is one base distant. Separate from the approximately 690-subject first cohort, the validation cohort of about 120 subjects was the group to which the donors belonged. The source of the sample is a study of cytomegalovirus exposure and HLA in healthy donors (dated by TCRdb to 2015 to 2018). Describing the broader study: According to a later analysis, the approximately 120 validation repertoires were produced on the same platform as the roughly 720 repertoires of the first cohort. The aim of the study was to test whether cataloging public T cell receptors could identify signatures of past pathogen exposure. The study combined high-throughput TCR immunosequencing, statistical association of individual TCRs with disease status, and machine learning to predict cytomegalovirus infection status. Along with the roughly 670-subject first cohort, a separate validation cohort of over a hundred different subjects was used. General findings and caveats noted by the study authors: A total of 164 TCR beta chains were listed by the study as associated with cytomegalovirus. Of the cluster scores, roughly 93% were above 0 in a later analysis, which found that TCRs clustered in the first cohort also tended to co-occur in the 120 validation repertoires. The authors suggested that the approach could potentially be generalized to other disease states and immunological phenotypes. In vitro tests confirmed that three of the cytomegalovirus-associated TCR beta chains recognize cytomegalovirus antigens. The validation cohort had no HLA typing available for a later analysis, so co-occurrence within that cohort was assessed over all 120 or so repertoires. While some public TCRs were present in many individuals, most TCR sequences turned up only very rarely across donors. The classifier was reported to diagnose cytomegalovirus status with high specificity and sensitivity in both the original cohort and the validation cohort.

V is pruned by 10 bases and J by 10 bases, leaving 12 bases of the junction without a gene match. The cysteine opens and the phenylalanine closes a CDR3 of 14 amino acids. Only the CDR3 DNA is retained, 42 bases long and in frame from the first base. Based on the germline V gene, the CDR1 and CDR2 sequences are ENHRY and SYGVKD. The library was produced with the immunoSEQ multiplex PCR assay. Per the source publication's procedure: A statistical classification framework was built to diagnose cytomegalovirus status from the catalog of TCR beta chain sequences. As stored in TCRdb, this immuneACCESS dataset retains in-frame rearrangements with V and J assigned. A fraction of the clones does not appear; measured against another copy, unresolved V genes explain less than half of the discrepancy, and the remainder lacks a known reason. Clone size and the V and J calls come from that table; the DNA yielded D and trimming. This sample gives approximately 150,000 clones in total; 87% of them show up just once. The leading ten clones occupy less than 5.5% of the sample.

The sequence was collected from a man younger than 35 in good health and CMV-seropositive. The sample was PBMCs. The V and J segments used are TRBV10-3 and TRBJ1-6; 8 of the junction bases match TRBD1. Here the CDR3 is given as CATRRQGFSSPLHF. The nucleotide sequence reads as follows: TGTGCCACCCGCCGACAGGGGTTTAGCTCACCCCTCCACTTT.